This T cell receptor beta chain was recorded in a study of cytomegalovirus exposure and HLA in healthy donors. Study-level findings and limits: In vitro data verified three CMV-associated chains as specific for CMV antigens.

The CDR3 contains 16 residues. Germline CDR1 and CDR2: SGHTA and FQGNSA. The PCR used 60 Vbeta and 13 Jbeta primers. Using immunoSEQ multiplex PCR, the repertoire was profiled, and TCRdb retains in-frame clones only, with some absent. The sample carries 50,000 to 80,000 clones, roughly 80% recorded once. Turning to this clone: Its antigen is currently unknown. One end of the junction is discordant with germline, which a read error may explain. The sample has other DNA sequences that encode this CDR3 too.

The V call is TRBV7-2, the J call TRBJ1-1; TRBD1 is a possible D gene (5 bases). The TCR originated in a male donor in good health and CMV-seropositive. The sequencing input was PBMCs. This CDR3 reads CASSLKAARLDTEAFF. CDR3 bases: TGTGCCAGCAGCTTAAAGGCGGCCAGATTGGACACTGAGGCTTTCTTT.